These T cell receptor beta chains were read from a single sample in a study of blood T cell repertoires in COVID-19. Sequencing used immunoSEQ multiplex PCR; TCRdb keeps in-frame clones, though not all of them. The table has 230,000 or so clones, roughly 84% seen once. Sequenced input: peripheral blood. The source of these receptors is a man in his fifties or sixties with active or convalescent COVID-19. Each CDR3 is given with its conserved first and last residue. A D gene is named only where the DNA matches it firmly. Clone sizes are given selectively: once, few, many, or a class where the clone is expanded.

j_gene	abundance	v_gene	d_gene	CDR3nt	CDR3aa
TRBJ2-3	-	TRBV2	TRBD2	TGTGCCAGCAGTGATGGTGCTTGGGCTAGCGGGGGGAGCACAGATACGCAGTATTTT	CASSDGAWASGGSTDTQYF
TRBJ1-1	-	TRBV15	-	TGTGCCACCAGCAGAGATCGGAGGACTGAAGCTTTCTTT	CATSRDRRTEAFF
TRBJ1-2	-	TRBV5-8	TRBD1	TGTGCCAGCAGCTATGACAGGGATCCTGGCTACACCTTC	CASSYDRDPGYTF
TRBJ2-5	-	TRBV11-3	TRBD1	TGTGCCAGCAGCAAGGGACAGGGGGGGAAAGAGACCCAGTACTTC	CASSKGQGGKETQYF
TRBJ2-5	once	TRBV12-3/TRBV12-4	-	TGTGCCAGCAGTTTCGGGGTGGGAGAGACCCAGTACTTC	CASSFGVGETQYF
TRBJ2-5	-	TRBV11-1	-	TGTGCCAGCAGCTTACAGGTGACGGGGCAAGAGACCCAGTACTTC	CASSLQVTGQETQYF
TRBJ1-1	few	TRBV28	-	-	CASSLVGQGAFF
TRBJ2-5	-	TRBV7-2	TRBD1	TGTGCCAGCAGCCCCAATAGGGGGCTACGGGAGACCCAGTACTTC	CASSPNRGLRETQYF
TRBJ2-2	-	TRBV11-2	TRBD2	TGTGCCAGCAGCCTAGCGGGGGGGCCCACCGGGGAGCTGTTTTTT	CASSLAGGPTGELFF
TRBJ2-1	few	TRBV5-5	-	TGTGCCAGCAGCCGCCAGACTCAGGCCACAGGGAGCAATGAGCAGTTCTTC	CASSRQTQATGSNEQFF
TRBJ1-5	-	TRBV6-6	-	TGTGCCAGCAGTTCTCAGGACAGAAATCAGCCCCAGCATTTT	CASSSQDRNQPQHF
TRBJ2-3	-	TRBV24-1	TRBD1	TGTGCCACCAGTGATACGACAGGGTTTAGCACAGATACGCAGTATTTT	CATSDTTGFSTDTQYF
TRBJ1-2	-	TRBV28	TRBD1	TGTGCCAGCAGTTCCCCCGGACAGGGGGCATTCTTTTCGAAGGGCTACACCTTC	CASSSPGQGAFFSKGYTF
TRBJ1-1	-	TRBV19	-	TGTGCCAGTAGTATGACGGGAAACACTGAAGCTTTCTTT	CASSMTGNTEAFF
TRBJ2-1	-	TRBV10-3	TRBD2	TGTGCCATCAGTGGCTCCCGGGAAGCGGGGGACCTCTACAATGAGCAGTTCTTC	CAISGSREAGDLYNEQFF
TRBJ2-6	-	TRBV9	-	TGTGCCAGCAGCGTAGAGCCCAGGCTTCCCTCTGGGGCCAACGTCCTGACTTTC	CASSVEPRLPSGANVLTF
TRBJ2-3	-	TRBV5-4	-	TGTGCCAGCAGCTTGGACGGTACAGATACGCAGTATTTT	CASSLDGTDTQYF